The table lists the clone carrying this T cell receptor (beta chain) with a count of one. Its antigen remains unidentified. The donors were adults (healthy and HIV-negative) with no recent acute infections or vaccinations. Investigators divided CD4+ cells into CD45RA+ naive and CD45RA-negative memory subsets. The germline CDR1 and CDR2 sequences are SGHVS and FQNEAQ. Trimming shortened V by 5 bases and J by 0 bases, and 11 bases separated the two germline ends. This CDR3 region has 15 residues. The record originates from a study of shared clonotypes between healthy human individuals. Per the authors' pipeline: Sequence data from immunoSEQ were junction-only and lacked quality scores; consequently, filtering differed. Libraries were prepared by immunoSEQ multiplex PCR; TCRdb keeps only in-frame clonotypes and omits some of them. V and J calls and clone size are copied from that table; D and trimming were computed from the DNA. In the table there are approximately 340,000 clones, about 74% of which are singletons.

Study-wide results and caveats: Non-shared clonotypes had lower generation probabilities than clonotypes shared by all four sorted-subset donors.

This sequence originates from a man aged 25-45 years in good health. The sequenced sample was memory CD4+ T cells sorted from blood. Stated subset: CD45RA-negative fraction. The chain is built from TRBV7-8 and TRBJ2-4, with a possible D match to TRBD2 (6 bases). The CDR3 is CASSRAGGAKNIQYF. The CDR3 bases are TGTGCCAGCAGCCGTGCCGGGGGAGCCAAAAACATTCAGTACTTC.